Listed below are T cell receptor beta chains from one sample, sequenced in a study of OX40 agonist ivuxolimab in advanced cancers. Assay used: immunoSEQ multiplex PCR; TCRdb lists only in-frame clones, some missing. The sample holds roughly 71,000 clones, more than 60% seen once. This specimen was CD4+ or CD8+ T cells sorted from blood, taken in a trial of the OX40 agonist ivuxolimab. The source is an adult with an advanced solid tumor such as melanoma, head and neck, liver or kidney cancer. Both conserved end residues are part of each CDR3. D genes are given only for firm matches. Expanded clones get a size class; other rows say once, few or many, or leave the size out.

J gene | V gene | D gene | clone size | CDR3 DNA | CDR3 protein
TRBJ1-3 | TRBV9 | - | - | TGTGCCAGCAGCCCCCGGACGGATAGCTCTGGAAACACCATATATTTT | CASSPRTDSSGNTIYF
TRBJ2-5 | TRBV19 | - | - | TGTGCCAGTAGTGCGGGGTACCAAGAGACCCAGTACTTC | CASSAGYQETQYF
TRBJ2-1 | TRBV14 | TRBD1 | - | TGTGCCAGCAGCCAAGATCACCAACAGGACAGGGTACACCGACCCTCTTTTTACAATGAGCAGTTCTTC | CASSQDHQQDRVHRPSFYNEQFF
TRBJ2-1 | TRBV15 | TRBD1 | - | TGTGCCACCAGCAGAGATGCTGGACAGGTTGGAAATGAGCAGTTCTTC | CATSRDAGQVGNEQFF
TRBJ1-3 | TRBV19 | - | - | TGTGCCAGTAGCGAGGGCCTTTCTGGAAACACCATATATTTT | CASSEGLSGNTIYF
TRBJ1-4 | TRBV10-3 | TRBD1 | - | TGTGCCATCAGGGGGACAGGGGATGAAAAACTGTTTTTT | CAIRGTGDEKLFF
TRBJ2-1 | TRBV6-5 | - | - | TGTGCCAGCAGTTACTCGACGGGGGACGTAGAGCAGTTCTTC | CASSYSTGDVEQFF
TRBJ1-1 | TRBV5-1 | TRBD1 | few | TGCGCCAGCAGCTTGGAGACAGGGGGATACACTGAAGCTTTCTTT | CASSLETGGYTEAFF
TRBJ1-5 | TRBV10-2 | TRBD1 | once | TGCGCCAGCAAGGATTTACAGGGGACGAATCAGCCCCAGCATTTT | CASKDLQGTNQPQHF
TRBJ1-6 | TRBV5-1 | TRBD1 | - | TGCGCCAGCAGCTCTAGGACAGGGGATAATTCACCCCTCCACTTT | CASSSRTGDNSPLHF
TRBJ2-7 | TRBV18 | - | - | TGTGCCAGCTCACTTAACAGATACTCCTACGAGCAGTACTTC | CASSLNRYSYEQYF
TRBJ1-5 | TRBV2 | TRBD1 | - | TGTGCCAGCGGGGACAGGGCCCCTAATCAGCCCCAGCATTTT | CASGDRAPNQPQHF
TRBJ1-5 | TRBV6-6 | - | few | TGTGCCAGCAGTTATCAGGCGGCTTGGGATCAGCCCCAGCATTTT | CASSYQAAWDQPQHF
TRBJ2-3 | TRBV27 | TRBD2 | - | TGTGCCAGCGCTAGGATCACTAGCGGGCATCGCACAGATACGCAGTATTTT | CASARITSGHRTDTQYF
TRBJ2-7 | TRBV5-1 | TRBD2 | - | TGCGCCAGCAGCTTTTCTTTCACGGGGGGCTCCTACGAGCAGTACTTC | CASSFSFTGGSYEQYF
TRBJ1-2 | TRBV5-1 | TRBD1 | - | TGCGCCAGCAGCTTGTTGGTACAGGGGGCTGAGGGCTACACCTTC | CASSLLVQGAEGYTF
TRBJ2-7 | TRBV30 | - | - | TGTGCCGGAGTGGGGGCTAGCGGTTACGAGCAGTACTTC | CAGVGASGYEQYF
TRBJ2-5 | TRBV18 | TRBD1 | - | TGTGCCAGCTCACCGGGACAGGGCGGGAAGACCCAGTACTTC | CASSPGQGGKTQYF
TRBJ2-1 | TRBV7-9 | - | - | TGTGCCAGCAGCTACCCCTCTAGGGATGAGCAGTTCTTC | CASSYPSRDEQFF
TRBJ1-2 | TRBV28 | TRBD1 | - | TGTGCCAGCAGACCTCGGACAGGGACACTTCTCAACTATGGCTACACCTTC | CASRPRTGTLLNYGYTF
TRBJ2-4 | TRBV28 | - | - | TGTGCCAGCAGTGACACAGGGCTGGAAAACATTCAGTACTTC | CASSDTGLENIQYF
TRBJ1-4 | TRBV5-1 | - | - | TGCGCCAGCAGCCCTTTAGGGGGGACGGCTAATGAAAAACTGTTTTTT | CASSPLGGTANEKLFF
TRBJ2-3 | TRBV19 | TRBD2 | - | TGTGCCAGTACGCGGGGGGATGGCACAGATACGCAGTATTTT | CASTRGDGTDTQYF
TRBJ2-7 | TRBV29-1 | - | - | TGCAGCGTTGTATCTGGGTGGGCAGGGCCCACCTACGAGCAGTACTTC | CSVVSGWAGPTYEQYF
TRBJ2-1 | TRBV9 | TRBD2 | - | TGTGCCAGCAGCGTAGGAGCACGGACTAGCGGGGGGGAGCAGTTCTTC | CASSVGARTSGGEQFF
TRBJ2-6 | TRBV5-1 | - | - | TGCGCCAGCAGCTCATCAGGGTGGGGTGGGGCCAACGTCCTGACTTTC | CASSSSGWGGANVLTF
TRBJ1-4 | TRBV5-1 | - | - | TGCGCCAGCAGTTTGGGGAACGGTAATGAAAAACTGTTTTTT | CASSLGNGNEKLFF
TRBJ2-1 | TRBV6-1 | TRBD1 | - | TGTGCCAGCAGTGTCATGGGACAGGGGCCCTACAATGAGCAGTTCTTC | CASSVMGQGPYNEQFF
TRBJ1-5 | TRBV7-9 | - | - | TGTGCCAGCAGCCTGACACCGTATAGCAATCAGCCCCAGCATTTT | CASSLTPYSNQPQHF
TRBJ1-1 | TRBV15 | - | - | TGTGCCACCAGCAGACTGTACGGTGTATCTCGGAAAAAGAACACTGAAGCTTTCTTT | CATSRLYGVSRKKNTEAFF
TRBJ2-2 | TRBV18 | - | - | TGTGCCAGCTCACCGTCAGGGATGCGGACCGGGGAGCTGTTTTTT | CASSPSGMRTGELFF
TRBJ1-2 | TRBV25-1 | - | few | TGTGCCAGCTCAGGAGGGGAGGGCTACTATGGCTACACCTTC | CASSGGEGYYGYTF
TRBJ1-6 | TRBV7-8 | - | - | TGTGCCAGCAGCTTAGGGGCCCCGGTGGGTGTTTCACCCCTCCACTTT | CASSLGAPVGVSPLHF
TRBJ2-2 | TRBV14 | - | - | TGTGCCAGCAGCCAAGGTAGTGGTTTTGACGGCCGCCGGGAGCTGTTTTTT | CASSQGSGFDGRRELFF
TRBJ2-5 | TRBV7-7 | - | once | TGTGCTAGCAGCTTAGGAGGGAGTGGAGGTCAAGAGACCCAGTACTTC | CASSLGGSGGQETQYF
TRBJ1-4 | TRBV28 | - | once | TGTGCCAGCAGACTGCAGGGCGCAGTAAATGAAAAACTGTTTTTT | CASRLQGAVNEKLFF
TRBJ1-2 | TRBV30 | - | few | TGTGCCCAGGGACGAGGGTTCGGATTTCGAAATGGCTACACCTTC | CAQGRGFGFRNGYTF
TRBJ2-2 | TRBV5-4 | - | - | TGTGCCAGCCGCCTCTGGGGTCCCACCGGGGAGCTGTTTTTT | CASRLWGPTGELFF